Listed here are 21 T cell receptor beta chains from one sample, sequenced in a study of blood T cell repertoires in COVID-19. TCRdb keeps only in-frame clones here, not all; method: immunoSEQ multiplex PCR. The table includes around 100,000 clones, approximately 90% detected once. The sequencing sample was made of peripheral blood. The source of these receptors is a middle-aged man with active COVID-19.

The chain employs TRBV4-2 and TRBJ1-1; no clear D. Germline CDR1 reads LGHNA; CDR2 reads YNFKEQ. V lost 0 bases to trimming and J lost 3 bases, with 8 bases between them. This CDR3 comprises 14 residues. CDR3 amino acids: CASSQDRVYTEAFF. The CDR3 DNA reads TGTGCCAGCAGCCAAGATCGGGTGTACACTGAAGCTTTCTTT.

This sequence joins TRBV5-1 and TRBJ1-4; 7 nucleotides match TRBD1. The CDR3 totals 15 residues. CDR1 is SGHRS and CDR2 is YFSETQ in the germline V gene. Trimming removed 4 bases from V and 8 bases from J; junction bases left unmatched: 11. Here the CDR3 DNA reads TGCGCCAGCAGCCCCCAGGACAGGTTTGAAGAAAAACTGTTTTTT. Translating it yields CASSPQDRFEEKLFF. Drawing the rest from reference TRBV5-1 and TRBJ1-4, the complete variable domain is KAGVTQTPRYLIKTRGQQVTLSCSPISGHRSVSWYQQTPGQGLQFLFEYFSETQRNKGNFPGRFSGRQFSNSRSEMNVSTLELGDSALYLCASSPQDRFEEKLFFGSGTQLSVL.

The rearrangement links TRBV5-1 to TRBJ2-1; D possibly corresponds to TRBD1 (6 bases). From germline, CDR1 is SGHRS and CDR2 YFSETQ. V was cut by 2 bases and J by 5 bases, with 8 bases left in between. The CDR3 has 13 residues. The CDR3: CASSLDRNNEQFF. Written as DNA, the CDR3 is TGCGCCAGCAGCTTAGACAGGAACAATGAGCAGTTCTTC.

This clone was counted between two and nine times. The chain has TRBV19 and TRBJ1-2; 7 positions agree with TRBD1. The CDR3 covers 12 residues. The V gene's germline CDR1 is LNHDA and CDR2 SQIVND (reference sequence). J lost 6 bases, V lost 7 bases, and 5 bases had no gene match. CDR3 sequence: CASTIRGDGYTF. CDR3 in DNA: TGTGCCAGTACCATCAGGGGGGATGGCTACACCTTC.

The rearrangement uses TRBV5-1 and TRBJ2-7; D ambiguous. The CDR3 has 14 residues. The germline V gene has CDR1 SGHRS and CDR2 YFSETQ. Trimming took off 1 base at V and 5 bases at J, with 13 bases between the two ends. The CDR3 nucleotides are TGCGCCAGCAGCTTGTCAGGAACTTCCCACGAGCAGTACTTC. Translation gives CASSLSGTSHEQYF.

The J gene is TRBJ2-7, the V gene TRBV5-8; 8 nucleotides agree with TRBD1. Germline CDR1 reads SGHTS; CDR2 reads YDEGEE. The CDR3 loop spans 14 amino acids. Trimming at V came to 2 bases and at J to 6 bases, leaving 7 bases not matched to a gene. This CDR3 reads CASSFRTGWTEQYV. The DNA of the CDR3 is TGTGCCAGCAGCTTCCGGACAGGGTGGACCGAGCAGTACGTC.

This sequence joins TRBV6-5 and TRBJ2-1; TRBD1 might be the D (7 bases). V gave up 7 bases and J gave up 11 bases, with 18 bases separating them. Germline assignment: CDR1 MNHEY and CDR2 SVGAGI. The CDR3 is made up of 13 amino acids. The CDR3 bases are TGTGCCAGCACCCTTAACAGGGGACTTCAGCAGTTCTTC. Translated, it gives CASTLNRGLQQFF.

The rearrangement uses TRBV12-3 or TRBV12-4 and TRBJ2-7, with D possibly TRBD1 on 5 matching bases. The CDR3 sequence is 12 residues long. Trimming removed 1 base from V and 6 bases from J, with 7 bases in between. CDR3 DNA sequence: TGTGCCAGCAGTTTAGGGGGCTCCGAGCAGTACTTC. This sequence encodes CASSLGGSEQYF.

This chain joins TRBV15 and TRBJ1-3, with TRBD1 matching 7 bases. The trim removed 5 bases at V and 6 bases at J, leaving 10 bases unmatched. The CDR3 is 15 residues long. Germline V lookup: CDR1 LNHNV, CDR2 YYDKDF (reference sequence). CDR3 amino acids: CATSRDSTGENTIYF. CDR3 in DNA: TGTGCCACCAGCCGGGACAGCACCGGGGAAAACACCATATATTTT.

This chain joins TRBV7-9 and TRBJ1-2, with D perhaps matching TRBD1 (5 bases). The germline V and J ends were trimmed by 0 bases and 7 bases, with 6 bases remaining between them. Germline V gene sequence: CDR1 SEHNR, CDR2 FQNEAQ (reference sequence). CDR3 length: 12 amino acids. CDR3 nucleotide sequence: TGTGCCAGCAGCTTAGCCGGGGGTGGCTACACCTTC. It translates to CASSLAGGGYTF.

J is TRBJ2-1 and V is TRBV4-2; TRBD2 agrees at 11 bases. V was clipped by 1 base and J by 8 bases; unmatched bases: 7. The CDR3 extends over 16 amino acids. Germline CDR1 LGHNA, CDR2 YNFKEQ. CDR3 coding DNA: TGTGCCAGCAGCCAAGTTCTAGCGGGAGGTAAGGATGAGCAGTTCTTC. This codes for CASSQVLAGGKDEQFF.

V and J are TRBV6-4 and TRBJ1-1; the match to TRBD1 covers 9 bases. The CDR3 extends over 14 amino acids. With V trimmed by 6 bases and J by 1 base, 3 bases remained unmatched. Germline CDR1 and CDR2: MRHNA and SNTAGT. In nucleotides, the CDR3 is TGTGCCAGCAGACCGGGACAGGGGAACACTGAAGCTTTCTTT. Protein: CASRPGQGNTEAFF.

The gene calls are TRBV19 and TRBJ2-7; D is unclear. The V gene's germline CDR1 is LNHDA and CDR2 SQIVND (reference sequence). Trimming took 5 bases from V and 4 from J, leaving 12 bases between them. The CDR3 consists of 13 residues. CDR3 amino acids: CASSGSGSYEQYF. The CDR3 DNA reads TGTGCCAGTAGTGGATCGGGTAGTTACGAGCAGTACTTC.

The CDR3 DNA follows: TGTGCCTGGAGTGGGACAGGGGTCTCTGGCTACACCTTC. Amino acid sequence: CAWSGTGVSGYTF. The chain couples TRBV30 to TRBJ1-2; 9 bases line up with TRBD1. The CDR3 is made up of 13 amino acids. Germline-derived CDR1 and CDR2 are GTSNPN and SVGIG (reference sequence). The V and J ends lost 1 base and 7 bases, in that order; junction bases with no gene match: 4.

The chain employs TRBV3-1 (or the pseudogene TRBV3-2) and TRBJ2-3; 8 positions agree with TRBD1. CDR1 LGHDT and CDR2 YNNKEL come from the germline V gene (reference sequence). This CDR3 is built from 15 residues. V shed 5 bases and J 1 base; nucleotides not matched to a gene: 5. The CDR3 protein is CASSYRTGRTDTQYF. CDR3 DNA sequence: TGTGCCAGCAGCTACCGGACAGGGCGCACAGATACGCAGTATTTT.

The rearrangement uses TRBV6-4 and TRBJ1-2, with D possibly being TRBD1 (6 bases). V lost 5 bases and J lost 4, with 14 bases in between. Germline V gene data show CDR1 as MRHNA and CDR2 as SNTAGT. The CDR3 has 14 residues. DNA of the CDR3: TGTGCCAGCAGTCCTGGGGGCCAGCCCTATGGCTACACCTTC. Its protein is CASSPGGQPYGYTF.

The chain employs TRBV19 and TRBJ2-3; the D gene is possibly TRBD1 (5 bases). Germline loops: CDR1 LNHDA, CDR2 SQIVND (reference sequence). The CDR3 is 16 amino acids. The germline V and J ends were trimmed by 2 bases and 3 bases, with 15 bases remaining between them. CDR3 amino acids: CASSINSGMRTDTQYF. As DNA, the CDR3 is TGTGCCAGTAGTATAAATTCAGGGATGAGAACAGATACGCAGTATTTT.

V gene TRBV6-1 combines with J gene TRBJ2-7, with 9 bases fitting TRBD1. The CDR3 loop spans 14 amino acids. The V gene's germline CDR1 is MNHNS and CDR2 SASEGT. V was clipped by 1 base and J by 3 bases; unmatched bases: 1. CDR3 loop: CASSEGTGDYEQYF. In DNA, the CDR3 is TGTGCCAGCAGTGAAGGGACAGGGGACTACGAGCAGTACTTC.

The chain is built from TRBV11-1 and TRBJ2-5; no definite D call. The germline V gene encodes CDR1 SGHAT and CDR2 FQDESV (reference sequence). The CDR3 contains 13 residues. V lost 1 base, J lost 4 bases, and 7 bases lay in between. Here the CDR3 reads CASSLDLRETQYF. In nucleotides, the CDR3 is TGTGCCAGCAGCTTAGACCTTAGAGAGACCCAGTACTTC.

This clone was recorded only once. The chain uses TRBV5-1 and TRBJ2-3; 7 bases are shared with TRBD2. Germline V gives CDR1 SGHRS, CDR2 YFSETQ. This CDR3 has 17 amino acids. After removal of 3 bases from V and 3 bases from J, the junction contained 13 bases not matched to a gene. CDR3 region: CASSSGLGEGITDTQYF. The CDR3 DNA is TGCGCCAGCAGCTCAGGCTTAGGGGAGGGGATTACAGATACGCAGTATTTT.

V gene TRBV4-2 combines with J gene TRBJ2-1; TRBD2 matches at 9 bases. V shed 4 bases and J 8 bases; nucleotides not matched to a gene: 12. The CDR3 sequence is 16 residues long. From germline, CDR1 is LGHNA and CDR2 YNFKEQ. The DNA for the CDR3 is TGTGCCAGCAGCCTAAAACCGGGACTAGCAGGGGATGAGCAGTTCTTC. It encodes CASSLKPGLAGDEQFF.